This is a list of T cell receptor beta chains from one sample in a study of T cells after yellow fever vaccination. TCRdb re-derived calls from the 5' RACE reads in MiXCR, one entry per CDR3 protein. Of around 400,000 distinct CDR3 sequences listed, roughly 11% were seen once; the top ten hold roughly 18%. Material: PBMCs, obtained on the day of the first yellow fever vaccination. The receptor source for this set is a man aged 18-30 years who received the YFV17D yellow fever vaccine. CDR3s include the opening cysteine and the closing phenylalanine or tryptophan. The order of the fields is clone size, J gene, D gene, V gene, CDR3 protein, CDR3 DNA. The D gene is left open where the match is weak. Size values are once, few and many counts, or a class for expanded clones, and some rows have none.

abundance: -; j_gene: TRBJ2-7; d_gene: -; v_gene: TRBV4-1; CDR3aa: CASALTGPPYEQYF; CDR3nt: TGCGCCAGCGCGCTGACCGGACCCCCCTACGAGCAGTACTTC
abundance: -; j_gene: TRBJ2-2; d_gene: -; v_gene: TRBV5-1; CDR3aa: CASSPLSMKGLGTGELFF; CDR3nt: TGCGCCAGCAGCCCGCTAAGTATGAAGGGGCTCGGCACCGGGGAGCTGTTTTTT
abundance: -; j_gene: TRBJ2-3; d_gene: -; v_gene: TRBV4-2; CDR3aa: CASSPGSGLHFTDTQYF; CDR3nt: TGTGCCAGCAGCCCGGGGAGTGGGCTGCACTTCACAGATACGCAGTATTTT
abundance: many; j_gene: TRBJ1-1; d_gene: -; v_gene: TRBV28; CDR3aa: CASGGLGRGNTEAFF; CDR3nt: TGTGCCAGCGGGGGTCTGGGCCGGGGTAACACTGAAGCTTTCTTT
abundance: few; j_gene: TRBJ2-7; d_gene: TRBD1; v_gene: TRBV20-1; CDR3aa: CSARNVRQGVHEQYF; CDR3nt: TGCAGTGCTAGGAACGTGCGACAGGGGGTCCACGAGCAGTACTTC
abundance: few; j_gene: TRBJ2-3; d_gene: TRBD2; v_gene: TRBV5-1; CDR3aa: CASSSERGATDTQYF; CDR3nt: TGCGCCAGCAGCTCGGAGCGGGGGGCCACAGATACGCAGTATTTT
abundance: -; j_gene: TRBJ2-3; d_gene: -; v_gene: TRBV10-3; CDR3aa: CAISASGPSTDTQYF; CDR3nt: TGTGCCATCAGTGCAAGCGGGCCCAGCACAGATACGCAGTATTTT
abundance: few; j_gene: TRBJ2-7; d_gene: -; v_gene: TRBV4-1; CDR3aa: CASSQVSLGSYEQYF; CDR3nt: TGCGCCAGCAGCCAAGTTAGTCTCGGCTCCTACGAGCAGTACTTC
abundance: few; j_gene: TRBJ2-5; d_gene: TRBD2; v_gene: TRBV11-2; CDR3aa: CASSFRDQPGLGLETQYF; CDR3nt: TGTGCCAGCAGCTTTAGAGACCAGCCGGGACTAGGATTAGAGACCCAGTACTTC
abundance: many; j_gene: TRBJ2-2; d_gene: -; v_gene: TRBV15; CDR3aa: CATSLTDASPGELFF; CDR3nt: TGTGCCACCAGCCTAACGGACGCCTCACCCGGGGAGCTGTTTTTT
abundance: -; j_gene: TRBJ2-3; d_gene: TRBD2; v_gene: TRBV27; CDR3aa: CASSLSPRGGAVDTQYF; CDR3nt: TGTGCCAGCAGTTTATCGCCGCGCGGGGGGGCCGTAGATACGCAGTATTTT
abundance: many; j_gene: TRBJ2-7; d_gene: -; v_gene: TRBV29-1; CDR3aa: CSVEGDSYEQYF; CDR3nt: TGCAGCGTTGAAGGGGATTCCTACGAGCAGTACTTC
abundance: few; j_gene: TRBJ2-5; d_gene: TRBD2; v_gene: TRBV4-2; CDR3aa: CASSQDRGGPETQYF; CDR3nt: TGTGCCAGCAGCCAAGATCGGGGGGGGCCAGAGACCCAGTACTTC
abundance: many; j_gene: TRBJ2-7; d_gene: -; v_gene: TRBV6-2/TRBV6-3; CDR3aa: CASSRPGAAAYEQYF; CDR3nt: TGTGCCAGCAGCCGCCCGGGAGCAGCAGCCTACGAGCAGTACTTC
abundance: few; j_gene: TRBJ2-7; d_gene: TRBD1; v_gene: TRBV20-1; CDR3aa: CSADRGGPYEQYF; CDR3nt: TGCAGTGCCGACAGGGGAGGCCCCTACGAGCAGTACTTC
abundance: -; j_gene: TRBJ2-4; d_gene: -; v_gene: TRBV12-3/TRBV12-4; CDR3aa: CASSDGGGRNIQYF; CDR3nt: TGTGCCAGCAGTGACGGGGGCGGCAGAAACATTCAGTACTTC
abundance: -; j_gene: TRBJ2-5; d_gene: -; v_gene: TRBV6-1; CDR3aa: CASTGMWGETQYF; CDR3nt: TGTGCCAGCACCGGAATGTGGGGAGAGACCCAGTACTTC
abundance: few; j_gene: TRBJ1-1; d_gene: -; v_gene: TRBV19; CDR3aa: CASTPGHMNTEAFF; CDR3nt: TGTGCCAGTACCCCGGGACACATGAACACTGAAGCTTTCTTT
abundance: -; j_gene: TRBJ1-4; d_gene: TRBD1; v_gene: TRBV7-9; CDR3aa: CASSLGTDNEKLFF; CDR3nt: TGTGCCAGCAGCCTGGGGACAGATAATGAAAAACTGTTTTTT
abundance: few; j_gene: TRBJ1-6; d_gene: -; v_gene: TRBV5-1; CDR3aa: CASSSFLNNSPLHF; CDR3nt: TGCGCCAGCAGTTCTTTTCTGAATAATTCACCCCTCCACTTT
abundance: once; j_gene: TRBJ2-1; d_gene: TRBD2; v_gene: TRBV7-9; CDR3aa: CASSFQTSGEQFF; CDR3nt: TGTGCCAGCAGCTTCCAAACTAGCGGGGAGCAGTTCTTC
abundance: -; j_gene: TRBJ2-1; d_gene: -; v_gene: TRBV29-1; CDR3aa: CSHYSGGSYNEQFF; CDR3nt: TGCAGCCACTACTCTGGGGGGTCCTACAATGAGCAGTTCTTC
abundance: -; j_gene: TRBJ1-3; d_gene: TRBD1; v_gene: TRBV12-3/TRBV12-4; CDR3aa: CASNLGTGGFSGNTIYF; CDR3nt: TGTGCCAGCAACCTAGGGACAGGGGGGTTTTCTGGAAACACCATATATTTT
abundance: -; j_gene: TRBJ2-2; d_gene: TRBD1; v_gene: TRBV11-3; CDR3aa: CASSPQTGTGGPGELFF; CDR3nt: TGTGCCAGCAGCCCCCAGACCGGGACAGGGGGCCCCGGGGAGCTGTTTTTT
abundance: few; j_gene: TRBJ1-6; d_gene: -; v_gene: TRBV20-1; CDR3aa: CSARGGDGNSPLHF; CDR3nt: TGCAGTGCTAGGGGGGGGGACGGGAATTCACCCCTCCACTTT
abundance: many; j_gene: TRBJ2-1; d_gene: TRBD2; v_gene: TRBV7-3; CDR3aa: CASSLSGSGGHNEQFF; CDR3nt: TGTGCCAGCAGCTTAAGCGGTAGCGGGGGCCACAATGAGCAGTTCTTC
abundance: many; j_gene: TRBJ2-3; d_gene: -; v_gene: TRBV12-3/TRBV12-4; CDR3aa: CASTVQGGTDTQYF; CDR3nt: TGTGCCAGCACCGTCCAGGGGGGAACAGATACGCAGTATTTT
abundance: -; j_gene: TRBJ1-5; d_gene: -; v_gene: TRBV12-3/TRBV12-4; CDR3aa: CASSLTLPDQPQHF; CDR3nt: TGTGCCAGCAGTTTAACACTTCCGGACCAGCCCCAGCATTTT
abundance: -; j_gene: TRBJ1-1; d_gene: -; v_gene: TRBV7-9; CDR3aa: CASSLAGVEAFF; CDR3nt: TGTGCCAGCAGCTTAGCGGGGGTGGAAGCTTTCTTT
abundance: few; j_gene: TRBJ2-3; d_gene: TRBD2; v_gene: TRBV7-8; CDR3aa: CASRTQRGSPDTQYF; CDR3nt: TGTGCCAGCAGAACCCAGCGGGGGTCACCAGATACGCAGTATTTT
abundance: -; j_gene: TRBJ2-7; d_gene: -; v_gene: TRBV7-9; CDR3aa: CASSSRIRDYEQYF; CDR3nt: TGTGCCAGCAGCTCAAGGATCAGGGATTACGAGCAGTACTTC
abundance: few; j_gene: TRBJ2-7; d_gene: -; v_gene: TRBV12-3/TRBV12-4; CDR3aa: CASGDPRNKQYF; CDR3nt: TGTGCCAGCGGGGATCCCAGAAACAAGCAGTACTTC
abundance: many; j_gene: TRBJ2-3; d_gene: -; v_gene: TRBV24-1; CDR3aa: CATSDFSGPSDTQYF; CDR3nt: TGTGCCACCAGTGATTTCTCGGGGCCATCAGATACGCAGTATTTT
abundance: few; j_gene: TRBJ1-4; d_gene: -; v_gene: TRBV4-2; CDR3aa: CASSTEGQNEKLFF; CDR3nt: TGTGCCAGCAGCACCGAGGGGCAGAATGAAAAACTGTTTTTT
abundance: few; j_gene: TRBJ2-7; d_gene: TRBD2; v_gene: TRBV4-3; CDR3aa: CASSQDPGLAGGAYSKQYF; CDR3nt: TGCGCCAGCAGCCAAGATCCGGGACTAGCGGGGGGCGCCTATTCCAAGCAGTACTTC
abundance: -; j_gene: TRBJ1-2; d_gene: -; v_gene: TRBV29-1; CDR3aa: CSGPTRQVVYGYTF; CDR3nt: TGCAGCGGCCCCACACGCCAAGTGGTCTATGGCTACACCTTC
abundance: -; j_gene: TRBJ1-1; d_gene: -; v_gene: TRBV20-1; CDR3aa: CSAQGPDTEAFF; CDR3nt: TGCAGTGCCCAGGGTCCGGACACTGAAGCTTTCTTT
abundance: few; j_gene: TRBJ2-5; d_gene: -; v_gene: TRBV15; CDR3aa: CATSRDEQETQYF; CDR3nt: TGTGCCACCAGCAGAGACGAACAAGAGACCCAGTACTTC
abundance: few; j_gene: TRBJ1-5; d_gene: TRBD1; v_gene: TRBV20-1; CDR3aa: CSARAGTGGRIDQPQHF; CDR3nt: TGCAGTGCTAGGGCCGGGACAGGGGGCCGAATAGATCAGCCCCAGCATTTT
abundance: -; j_gene: TRBJ1-3; d_gene: -; v_gene: TRBV4-1; CDR3aa: CASSRMGRASGNTIYF; CDR3nt: TGCGCCAGCAGCCGGATGGGGAGGGCCTCTGGAAACACCATATATTTT
abundance: few; j_gene: TRBJ1-2; d_gene: TRBD1; v_gene: TRBV7-3; CDR3aa: CASSQTGTGEYGYTF; CDR3nt: TGTGCCAGCAGCCAGACCGGGACAGGGGAATATGGCTACACCTTC
abundance: -; j_gene: TRBJ1-6; d_gene: -; v_gene: TRBV5-4; CDR3aa: CASSFEQGNSPLHF; CDR3nt: TGTGCCAGCAGCTTTGAACAGGGTAATTCACCCCTCCACTTT
abundance: few; j_gene: TRBJ1-1; d_gene: -; v_gene: TRBV24-1; CDR3aa: CATSGDSGTEAFF; CDR3nt: TGTGCCACCAGTGGGGATTCAGGAACTGAAGCTTTCTTT
abundance: few; j_gene: TRBJ2-1; d_gene: -; v_gene: TRBV19; CDR3aa: CASSISTRNEQFF; CDR3nt: TGTGCCAGTAGTATTTCAACTCGCAATGAGCAGTTCTTC
abundance: -; j_gene: TRBJ2-1; d_gene: TRBD2; v_gene: TRBV6-1; CDR3aa: CASSATSGGANEQFF; CDR3nt: TGTGCCAGCAGTGCGACTAGCGGGGGGGCGAATGAGCAGTTCTTC
abundance: few; j_gene: TRBJ2-1; d_gene: TRBD2; v_gene: TRBV5-1; CDR3aa: CASSLRTSANSYNEQFF; CDR3nt: TGCGCCAGCAGCCTCAGGACTAGCGCCAACTCCTACAATGAGCAGTTCTTC
abundance: few; j_gene: TRBJ2-4; d_gene: TRBD1; v_gene: TRBV6-2/TRBV6-3; CDR3aa: CASSRRTGGLVNIQYF; CDR3nt: TGTGCCAGCAGTAGGAGGACAGGGGGCCTGGTAAACATTCAGTACTTC
abundance: -; j_gene: TRBJ2-7; d_gene: -; v_gene: TRBV7-2; CDR3aa: CASSLAFRASTPGHRGQYF; CDR3nt: TGTGCCAGCAGCTTAGCATTTCGAGCGAGTACCCCAGGGCACCGAGGGCAGTACTTC
abundance: few; j_gene: TRBJ2-1; d_gene: -; v_gene: TRBV14; CDR3aa: CASSFGTVSYNEQFF; CDR3nt: TGTGCCAGCAGTTTTGGGACTGTCTCCTACAATGAGCAGTTCTTC